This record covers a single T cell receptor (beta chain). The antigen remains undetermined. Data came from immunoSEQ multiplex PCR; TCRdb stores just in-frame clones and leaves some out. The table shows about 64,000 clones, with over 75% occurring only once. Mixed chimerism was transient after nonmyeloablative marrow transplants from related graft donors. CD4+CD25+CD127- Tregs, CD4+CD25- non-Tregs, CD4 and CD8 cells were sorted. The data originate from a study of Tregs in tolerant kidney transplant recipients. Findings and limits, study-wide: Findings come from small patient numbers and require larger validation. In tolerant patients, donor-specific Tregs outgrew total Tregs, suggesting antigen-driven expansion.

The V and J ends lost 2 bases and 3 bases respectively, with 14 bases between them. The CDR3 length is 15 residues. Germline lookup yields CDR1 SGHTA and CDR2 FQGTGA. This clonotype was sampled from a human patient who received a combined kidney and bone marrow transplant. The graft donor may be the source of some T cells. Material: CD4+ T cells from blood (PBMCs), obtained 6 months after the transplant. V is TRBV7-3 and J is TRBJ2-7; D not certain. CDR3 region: CASSLELPRFYEQYF. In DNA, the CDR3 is TGTGCCAGCAGCTTAGAACTCCCGAGGTTCTACGAGCAGTACTTC. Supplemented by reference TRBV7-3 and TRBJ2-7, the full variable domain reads GAGVSQTPSNKVTEKGKYVELRCDPISGHTALYWYRQSLGQGPEFLIYFQGTGAADDSGLPNDRFFAVRPEGSVSTLKIQRTERGDSAVYLCASSLELPRFYEQYFGPGTRLTVT.